These T cell receptor beta chains were read from a single sample in a study of T cell responses to AZD1222 COVID-19 vaccine. Here immunoSEQ multiplex PCR was the method, and the copy in TCRdb shows in-frame clones only, minus some. The sample lists approximately 160,000 clones, about 92% occurring once. The sample here was peripheral blood, taken 28 days after the second AZD1222 dose. All receptors derive from an adult who received the AZD1222 COVID-19 vaccine. Both conserved end residues are part of each CDR3. D genes are given only for firm matches. Expanded clones get a size class; other rows say once, few or many, or leave the size out.

TRBV9	TRBJ2-1	TRBD2	15	.	CASSPTSGGAREQFF	TGTGCCAGCAGCCCCACTAGCGGGGGGGCCAGGGAGCAGTTCTTC
TRBV7-9	TRBJ1-2	.	12	.	CASSPTDYGYTF	TGTGCCAGCAGCCCGACAGACTATGGCTACACCTTC
TRBV10-1	TRBJ1-1	.	13	.	CASSGHLFTEAFF	TGCGCCAGCAGTGGACACCTATTCACTGAAGCTTTCTTT
TRBV9	TRBJ1-5	TRBD1	16	.	CASSATDRVLGQPQHF	TGTGCCAGCAGCGCAACCGACAGGGTCTTGGGTCAGCCCCAGCATTTT
TRBV12-5	TRBJ1-2	.	12	.	CASGLGTYGYTF	TGTGCTAGTGGTTTGGGAACCTATGGCTACACCTTC
TRBV6-5	TRBJ2-5	TRBD1	13	.	CASRPQGSGTQYF	TGTGCCAGCAGGCCACAGGGGTCGGGGACCCAGTACTTC
TRBV14	TRBJ2-7	.	14	.	CASSQDSNGLKQYF	TGTGCCAGCAGCCAAGATAGTAACGGTTTGAAGCAGTACTTC
TRBV4-1	TRBJ1-1	.	14	.	CASSRKTDGSEAFF	TGCGCCAGCAGCCGCAAGACGGACGGTTCCGAAGCTTTCTTT
TRBV5-1	TRBJ2-1	TRBD1	16	.	CASSVVQGAAYNEQFF	TGCGCCAGCAGCGTCGTACAGGGGGCGGCCTACAATGAGCAGTTCTTC
TRBV4-2	TRBJ2-1	TRBD2	16	.	CASSQGTSGGVDEQFF	TGTGCCAGCAGCCAAGGGACTAGCGGGGGGGTGGATGAGCAGTTCTTC
TRBV5-6	TRBJ2-2	TRBD1	16	.	CASSLMRGRETGELFF	TGTGCCAGCAGCTTGATGAGGGGGCGTGAGACCGGGGAGCTGTTTTTT
TRBV5-1	TRBJ2-5	TRBD2	15	once	CASSLLAGGKETQYF	TGCGCCAGCAGCTTGCTAGCGGGGGGGAAAGAGACCCAGTACTTC
TRBV4-1	TRBJ1-2	.	15	.	CASSQAEGINYGYTF	TGCGCCAGCAGCCAAGCGGAGGGGATTAACTATGGCTACACCTTC
TRBV10-3	TRBJ1-1	TRBD1	14	.	CAISRTGENTEAFF	TGTGCCATCAGTCGGACAGGGGAGAACACTGAAGCTTTCTTT
TRBV15	TRBJ1-6	.	14	.	CATSRGSQSSPLHF	TGTGCCACCAGCCGAGGGTCCCAGAGTTCACCCCTCCACTTT
TRBV10-3	TRBJ1-6	.	17	.	CAISASTRDTHNSPLHF	TGTGCCATCAGTGCCTCCACCCGGGACACACATAATTCACCCCTCCACTTT
TRBV24-1	TRBJ2-1	.	12	.	CATSDPRAGQFF	TGTGCCACCAGTGACCCCAGGGCGGGACAGTTCTTC
TRBV5-6	TRBJ2-1	.	13	.	CASSLGLLDEQFF	TGTGCCAGCAGCTTGGGGTTACTGGATGAGCAGTTCTTC
TRBV5-4	TRBJ2-5	TRBD2	16	.	CASSPLSGGLQETQYF	TGTGCCAGCAGCCCTCTTAGCGGGGGCCTCCAAGAGACCCAGTACTTC
TRBV7-9	TRBJ2-5	TRBD2	14	.	CASSRTRGGETQYF	TGTGCCAGCAGCCGGACTAGAGGAGGGGAGACCCAGTACTTC
TRBV2	TRBJ1-5	TRBD1	15	.	CASSPRTGREQPQHF	TGTGCCAGCAGTCCACGGACAGGAAGGGAACAGCCCCAGCATTTT
TRBV18	TRBJ2-3	.	14	.	CASSPGTSKDTQYF	TGTGCCAGCTCACCGGGAACTAGCAAAGATACGCAGTATTTT
TRBV7-8	TRBJ1-4	.	14	.	CASSPSGVNEKLFF	TGTGCCAGCAGCCCGTCGGGGGTTAATGAAAAACTGTTTTTT
TRBV3-1/TRBV3-2	TRBJ1-6	.	17	.	CASSQEYGVGYNSPLHF	TGTGCCAGCAGCCAAGAGTATGGGGTTGGGTACAATTCACCCCTCCACTTT
TRBV6-2/TRBV6-3	TRBJ1-4	TRBD1	15	.	CASSTRQGIDEKLFF	TGTGCCAGCAGTACCCGACAGGGCATCGATGAAAAACTGTTTTTT
TRBV7-2	TRBJ2-7	TRBD2	16	.	CASSRTGTSGSYEQYF	TGTGCCAGCAGCCGTACCGGGACTAGCGGCTCCTACGAGCAGTACTTC